This T cell receptor beta chain was retrieved from a study of cytomegalovirus exposure and HLA in healthy donors. 60 Vbeta and 13 Jbeta primers were used in PCR. Produced via immunoSEQ multiplex PCR; TCRdb's table is partial and in-frame only. The sample includes more than 65,000 clones, approximately 74% of them seen just once. V lost 6 bases and J lost 1, with 15 bases in between. This CDR3 comprises 16 residues. Germline assignment: CDR1 SNHLY and CDR2 FYNNEI. The chain has TRBV2 and TRBJ1-4, with TRBD1 as a possible D gene (5 bases). The source is a woman aged 45-60 years in good health and CMV-seropositive. Source material: PBMCs. DNA for the CDR3: TGTGCCAGCAGCAGATCGAACAGGAGAACTAATGAAAAACTGTTTTTT. Translating gives CASSRSNRRTNEKLFF.